This is a list of T cell receptor beta chains from one sample in a study of blood T cell repertoires in COVID-19. The data were produced by immunoSEQ multiplex PCR, yet TCRdb's version contains in-frame clones alone and is incomplete. The table records 350,000 or so clones, over 85% of them present only once. Sequencing used peripheral blood. All receptors come from a woman aged 60-70 years with COVID-19, enrolled during active disease. CDR3s include the opening cysteine and the closing phenylalanine or tryptophan. Each record gives: V gene, J gene, CDR3 protein.

v_call: TRBV5-6
j_call: TRBJ1-1
cdr3_aa: CASSYQMNTEAFF

v_call: TRBV7-3
j_call: TRBJ1-1
cdr3_aa: CASSTQGRGMNTEAFF

v_call: TRBV9
j_call: TRBJ2-5
cdr3_aa: CASSAQLAGLETQYF

v_call: TRBV29-1
j_call: TRBJ1-2
cdr3_aa: CSVEAGGGNYGYTF

v_call: TRBV13
j_call: TRBJ1-2
cdr3_aa: CASSLYRVDYGYTF

v_call: TRBV3-1/TRBV3-2
j_call: TRBJ1-1
cdr3_aa: CASSPRTGGGAFF

v_call: TRBV12-3/TRBV12-4
j_call: TRBJ2-5
cdr3_aa: CASSLSVGTQYF

v_call: TRBV19
j_call: TRBJ2-2
cdr3_aa: CASTNLTGVRNTGELFF

v_call: TRBV19
j_call: TRBJ1-6
cdr3_aa: CASSFSYSPLHF

v_call: TRBV18
j_call: TRBJ1-5
cdr3_aa: CASSPKGTGNQPQHF

v_call: TRBV7-3
j_call: TRBJ1-2
cdr3_aa: CASSLIAGGVDGYTF

v_call: TRBV7-3
j_call: TRBJ2-3
cdr3_aa: CASSPSLATDTQYF

v_call: TRBV11-1
j_call: TRBJ1-3
cdr3_aa: CASSSAGFSGNTIYF

v_call: TRBV7-9
j_call: TRBJ1-5
cdr3_aa: CASSPGTGGGRPQHF

v_call: TRBV6-6
j_call: TRBJ2-3
cdr3_aa: CASSPGHPTDTQYF

v_call: TRBV19
j_call: TRBJ2-2
cdr3_aa: CASSPRGTGELFF

v_call: TRBV20-1
j_call: TRBJ1-1
cdr3_aa: CSYQGTEAFF

v_call: TRBV10-3
j_call: TRBJ2-3
cdr3_aa: CAIRETSGGAPDTQYF

v_call: TRBV7-2
j_call: TRBJ2-2
cdr3_aa: CASGRENTGELFF

v_call: TRBV7-9
j_call: TRBJ2-1
cdr3_aa: CASSLVGSNNEQFF

v_call: TRBV7-3
j_call: TRBJ1-1
cdr3_aa: CASSLTRDTEAFF

v_call: TRBV29-1
j_call: TRBJ1-2
cdr3_aa: CSVATGTTYGYTF

v_call: TRBV20-1
j_call: TRBJ2-2
cdr3_aa: CSASTRQGKTGELFF

v_call: TRBV7-8
j_call: TRBJ1-2
cdr3_aa: CASSLGTDYGYTF

v_call: TRBV19
j_call: TRBJ1-2
cdr3_aa: CASINFVGQKYGYTF

v_call: TRBV5-1
j_call: TRBJ1-4
cdr3_aa: CASSLAGRGPNEKLFF

v_call: TRBV19
j_call: TRBJ1-2
cdr3_aa: CASSIGQNPYGYTF

v_call: TRBV5-1
j_call: TRBJ1-5
cdr3_aa: CASSLDGRGNQPQHF

v_call: TRBV18
j_call: TRBJ2-3
cdr3_aa: CASSPRQGGTDTQYF

v_call: TRBV15
j_call: TRBJ1-2
cdr3_aa: CATSRTGTGGHYGYTF

v_call: TRBV23-1
j_call: TRBJ1-1
cdr3_aa: CASSHKEGTNTEAFF

v_call: TRBV19
j_call: TRBJ2-1
cdr3_aa: CASMEGQRAPYNEQFF

v_call: TRBV5-1
j_call: TRBJ2-5
cdr3_aa: CASSLGTSVETQYF

v_call: TRBV3-1/TRBV3-2
j_call: TRBJ2-7
cdr3_aa: CASSQRGTRSDEQYF

v_call: TRBV5-1
j_call: TRBJ1-1
cdr3_aa: CASSLGQGARNTEAFF

v_call: TRBV10-1
j_call: TRBJ2-3
cdr3_aa: CASSEAYSTDTQYF

v_call: TRBV4-2
j_call: TRBJ2-1
cdr3_aa: CASSQGRGGGTSGGSQQFF

v_call: TRBV21-1
j_call: TRBJ1-6
cdr3_aa: CASRSPGLPGSPLHF

v_call: TRBV4-1
j_call: TRBJ1-5
cdr3_aa: CASSWGQLNQPQHF

v_call: TRBV7-2
j_call: TRBJ1-5
cdr3_aa: CASSPPGGNQPQHF

v_call: TRBV7-6
j_call: TRBJ1-1
cdr3_aa: CASRSVGTGNTEAFF

v_call: TRBV5-1
j_call: TRBJ2-5
cdr3_aa: CASSLEGLETQYF

v_call: TRBV25-1
j_call: TRBJ1-2
cdr3_aa: CASPNSRVSYGYTF

v_call: TRBV6-5
j_call: TRBJ1-1
cdr3_aa: CASSLTGDSTEAFF

v_call: TRBV3-1/TRBV3-2
j_call: TRBJ2-7
cdr3_aa: CASSQAWSGGAHEQYF

v_call: TRBV20-1
j_call: TRBJ2-7
cdr3_aa: CSAYDRVEQYF

v_call: TRBV10-3
j_call: TRBJ1-3
cdr3_aa: CAISEQAGNTIYF

v_call: TRBV6-1
j_call: TRBJ2-6
cdr3_aa: CASSETGLGANVLTF

v_call: TRBV6-5
j_call: TRBJ1-2
cdr3_aa: CASSPQLTGLGGYTF

v_call: TRBV27
j_call: TRBJ1-6
cdr3_aa: CASSETGGWNSPLHF

v_call: TRBV2
j_call: TRBJ2-3
cdr3_aa: CASNRAGTQYF

v_call: TRBV5-5
j_call: TRBJ1-1
cdr3_aa: CASSLAGGAEAFF

v_call: TRBV3-1/TRBV3-2
j_call: TRBJ1-3
cdr3_aa: CASSLPGGNTIYF

v_call: TRBV24-1
j_call: TRBJ2-2
cdr3_aa: CATSFSSGGYTGELFF

v_call: TRBV14
j_call: TRBJ2-7
cdr3_aa: CASSHLPYEQYF